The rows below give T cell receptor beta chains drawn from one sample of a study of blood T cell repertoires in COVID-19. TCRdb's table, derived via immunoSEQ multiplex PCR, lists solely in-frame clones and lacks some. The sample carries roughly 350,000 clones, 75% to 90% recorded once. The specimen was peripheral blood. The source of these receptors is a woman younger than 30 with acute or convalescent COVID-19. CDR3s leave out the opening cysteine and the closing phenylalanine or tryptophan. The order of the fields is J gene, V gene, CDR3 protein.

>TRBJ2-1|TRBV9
ASSGLAGGSYNEQF
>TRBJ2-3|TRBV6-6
ASSPSIKSTDTQY
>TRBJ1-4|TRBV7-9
ASSPTTGEKLF
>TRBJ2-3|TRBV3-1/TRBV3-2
ASSQARGGLAWRSSDTQY
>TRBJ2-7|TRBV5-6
ASSLSGTESYEQY
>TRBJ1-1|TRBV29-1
SAAPGQMNTEAF
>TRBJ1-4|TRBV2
ASRGQSLF
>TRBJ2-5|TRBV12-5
ASGSIGETQY
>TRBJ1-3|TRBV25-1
ASMRDPGNTIY
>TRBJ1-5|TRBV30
AWRLRGEGNQPQH
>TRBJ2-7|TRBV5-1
ASSLGAGTSYEQY
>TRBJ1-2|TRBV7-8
ASGRGDYGYT
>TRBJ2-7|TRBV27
ASSRLAGGGSEQY
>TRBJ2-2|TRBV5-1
ASSLAQGATGELF
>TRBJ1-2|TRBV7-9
ASTFLVKGEENYGYT
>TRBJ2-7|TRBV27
ASSAIAGGLGEQY
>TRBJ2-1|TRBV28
ASSKLAGGRNEQF
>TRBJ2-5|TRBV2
ASRWGLGETQY
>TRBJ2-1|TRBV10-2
ASTKEIAGDNEQF
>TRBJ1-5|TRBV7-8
ASKLTGDNQPQH
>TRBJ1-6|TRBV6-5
ASSSTGSSYNSPLH
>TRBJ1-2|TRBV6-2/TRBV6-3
ASSYSKHNANYGYT
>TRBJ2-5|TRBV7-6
ASSSQGGTGETQY
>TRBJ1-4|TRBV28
ASSPPGSNEKLF
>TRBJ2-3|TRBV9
ASKSLSSTDTQY
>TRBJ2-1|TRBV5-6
ASSSVGLAGSNEQF
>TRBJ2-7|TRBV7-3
ASSPGGSSYEQY
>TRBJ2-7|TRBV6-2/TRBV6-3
ASSLQNSYEQY
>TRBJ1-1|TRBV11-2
ASSFSLLAANTEAF
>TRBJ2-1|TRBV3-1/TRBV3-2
ASSEGLAEYNEQF
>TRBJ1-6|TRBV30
AWSTGQGGLFLH
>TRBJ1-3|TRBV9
ASSVLGLTGNTIY
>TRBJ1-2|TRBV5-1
ASSSTGDRAYGYT
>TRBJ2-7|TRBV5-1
ASSPDGSGGLYEQY
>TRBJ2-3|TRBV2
ASSPSGGATDTQY
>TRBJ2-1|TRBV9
ASSAGPSAGNEQF
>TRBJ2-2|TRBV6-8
ASSMGPPITGELF
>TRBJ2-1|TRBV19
ASELGAGVNEQF
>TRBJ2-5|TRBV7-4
ARIAEETQY
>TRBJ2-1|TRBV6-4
ASLRASGTGWPDNEQF
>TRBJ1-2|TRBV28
ASSLYTGQGPSYYGYT
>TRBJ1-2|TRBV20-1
SGAVNYGYT
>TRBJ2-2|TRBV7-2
ASSWGTSGLGELF
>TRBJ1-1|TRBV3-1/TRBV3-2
ASSQVYRGTTEAF
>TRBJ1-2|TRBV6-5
ASSYIADNRYGYT
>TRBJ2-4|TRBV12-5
ASGLVLSRQLNNIQY
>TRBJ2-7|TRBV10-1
ASSESPSGDSYEQY
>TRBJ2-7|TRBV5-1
ASSLEISSYEQY
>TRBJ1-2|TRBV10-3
AISDRGTNYGYT
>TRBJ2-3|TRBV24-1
ATSDPWAGAGADTQY
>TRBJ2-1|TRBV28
ASSLFGTGTSNEQF
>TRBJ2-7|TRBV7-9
ASSPPGTGITEQY
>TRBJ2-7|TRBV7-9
ASSSESGWSYEQY